The 30 T cell receptor beta chains reported below all come from one sample, sequenced in a study of glioma-infiltrating T cells after dendritic cell vaccination. Using immunoSEQ multiplex PCR, the repertoire was profiled, and TCRdb retains in-frame clones only, with some absent. The data contain some 70,000 clones, approximately 85% of them singletons. The sequencing here drew on blood, taken before dendritic cell vaccination. Receptors originate from a human donor with glioblastoma.

This clone appeared a single time. J is TRBJ2-5 and V is TRBV5-1; D might be TRBD2 (6 bases). Trimming left V 4 bases short and J 6 bases short, with 25 bases between. The CDR3 covers 17 residues. Germline V gives CDR1 SGHRS, CDR2 YFSETQ. CDR3 nucleotide sequence: TGCGCCAGCAGCCCGGGAGCCTCCGGGACCGGGAGCAAGACCCAGTACTTC. Amino acids: CASSPGASGTGSKTQYF.

The gene calls are TRBV6-6 and TRBJ1-2; 7 bases agree with TRBD1. The CDR3 extends over 13 amino acids. V trimming: 6 bases; J trimming: 4 bases; junction bases outside the gene matches: 5. CDR1 is MNHNY, CDR2 SVGAGI, per germline (reference sequence). Written as DNA, the CDR3 is TGTGCCAGCAGCCTGGACAGGATCTATGGCTACACCTTC. Protein sequence: CASSLDRIYGYTF.

The V gene is TRBV28, the J gene TRBJ1-3; 7 bases agree with TRBD1. The CDR3 is 17 amino acids. Unmatched junction bases numbered 9, after V lost 4 bases and J lost 0 bases. The germline V gene has CDR1 MDHEN and CDR2 SYDVKM. The CDR3 here is CASSSGGTASSGNTIYF. The CDR3 region has the DNA TGTGCCAGCAGTTCGGGAGGGACAGCTAGCTCTGGAAACACCATATATTTT.

This clone has a single count. The rearrangement uses TRBV5-1 and TRBJ2-1; a weak D match, TRBD2 (5 bases). The V and J ends lost 0 bases and 7 bases respectively, with 11 bases between them. From germline, CDR1 is SGHRS and CDR2 YFSETQ. The CDR3 runs 14 residues. The CDR3 coding sequence is TGCGCCAGCAGCTTGGAAGGGCGACTAAATGAGCAGTTCTTC. Translating it yields CASSLEGRLNEQFF. Looking up the rest from reference TRBV5-1 and TRBJ2-1 gives the full variable domain: KAGVTQTPRYLIKTRGQQVTLSCSPISGHRSVSWYQQTPGQGLQFLFEYFSETQRNKGNFPGRFSGRQFSNSRSEMNVSTLELGDSALYLCASSLEGRLNEQFFGPGTRLTVL.

The chain couples TRBV10-3 to TRBJ1-1; no firm D call. This CDR3 has 13 amino acids. The V end was cut by 10 bases, the J end by 4 bases, with 16 bases between. Germline V gene lookup returns CDR1 ENHRY and CDR2 SYGVKD. The CDR3 DNA reads TGTGCCACTCACGGGGTTCTAGTCACTGAAGCTTTCTTT. This gives the protein CATHGVLVTEAFF.

The gene calls are TRBV18 and TRBJ2-1; a possible D gene is TRBD2 (6 bases). Germline lookup yields CDR1 KGHSH and CDR2 LQKENI. The ends were cut back, 4 bases at V and 5 bases at J, with 21 bases in the middle. This CDR3 spans 17 amino acids. The CDR3 nucleotides are TGTGCCAGCTCACTGATCCCCACCGTGGCGGGGAACAATGAGCAGTTCTTC. It specifies CASSLIPTVAGNNEQFF.

A word on this clone: This specimen includes other DNA sequences encoding the same CDR3. The CDR3 region has the DNA TGCGCCAGCAGCTTGCCAGCGTCAGGGTCCGCCCGGGAGCTGTTTTTT. It translates to CASSLPASGSARELFF. The chain recombines TRBV5-1 with TRBJ2-2; weak D call: TRBD1 (5 bases). CDR1 and CDR2 (germline): SGHRS, YFSETQ. The CDR3 has 16 amino acids. V was cut by 1 base and J by 9 bases, with 19 bases left in between.

The chain is built from TRBV6-1 and TRBJ2-4; D might be TRBD2 (6 bases). The CDR3 loop spans 17 amino acids. Germline assignment: CDR1 MNHNS and CDR2 SASEGT. The V and J ends lost 6 bases and 0 bases respectively, with 18 bases between them. CDR3 sequence (DNA): TGTGCCAGCAGGGAATGGGGGGACTCAGTAGCCAAAAACATTCAGTACTTC. Translating it yields CASREWGDSVAKNIQYF.

V usage is TRBV7-9 and J usage is TRBJ2-1, with TRBD1 matching over 7 bases. Germline loops: CDR1 SEHNR, CDR2 FQNEAQ (reference sequence). The trim removed 3 bases at V and 2 bases at J, leaving 4 bases unmatched. The CDR3 extends over 15 amino acids. The chain's CDR3 is CASSLGRGTYNEQFF. The CDR3, as DNA: TGTGCCAGCAGCTTGGGCAGGGGGACCTACAATGAGCAGTTCTTC.

Comments on this clone: Additional DNA sequences in this sample encode the identical CDR3. This rearrangement joins TRBV30 to TRBJ1-5, with a possible D match to TRBD1 (6 bases). CDR1 and CDR2 from the germline V gene are GTSNPN and SVGIG (reference sequence). The CDR3 sequence is 13 residues long. Trimming removed 0 bases at V and 7 bases at J, with 10 bases between. The CDR3 is CAWSVQGRQPQHF. CDR3 coding DNA: TGTGCCTGGAGTGTACAGGGCAGGCAGCCCCAGCATTTT.

The rearrangement uses TRBV2 and TRBJ2-7, with D possibly TRBD2 on 6 matching bases. Germline V gene lookup returns CDR1 SNHLY and CDR2 FYNNEI. There are 9 residues in the CDR3. The V end was cut by 7 bases, the J end by 9 bases, with 7 bases between. In DNA form, the CDR3 reads TGTGCCAGCACGGAGGGGCAGTACTTC. This codes for CASTEGQYF.

The sample holds one count of this clone. V and J are TRBV11-1 and TRBJ1-2, with D perhaps matching TRBD1 (6 bases). CDR3 size: 13 residues. Germline V gene sequence: CDR1 SGHAT, CDR2 FQDESV (reference sequence). V was shortened by 6 bases and J by 7 bases, with 15 bases between the two germline ends. In DNA form, the CDR3 reads TGTGCCAGCAGTCCGACAGGAGGCGGTGGCTACACCTTC. The encoded protein is CASSPTGGGGYTF.

The chain recombines TRBV2 with TRBJ2-7; the D gene is possibly TRBD2 (5 bases). This CDR3 has 14 residues. Trimming removed 7 bases at V and 2 bases at J, with 15 bases between. Germline V lookup: CDR1 SNHLY, CDR2 FYNNEI. Here the CDR3 DNA reads TGTGCCAGCACGTTGCAAGGACTCACCTACGAGCAGTACTTC. It translates to CASTLQGLTYEQYF.

V is TRBV28 and J is TRBJ1-6; 7 bases are shared with TRBD1. The CDR3 length is 14 residues. The germline CDR1 and CDR2 sequences are MDHEN and SYDVKM. The J segment lost 8 bases and the V segment lost 2 bases, leaving 3 bases of the junction unmatched. The CDR3 loop is CASSLRTGYSPLHF. DNA for the CDR3: TGTGCCAGCAGTTTACGGACAGGCTATTCACCCCTCCACTTT.

The rearrangement uses TRBV6-6 and TRBJ1-6, with 8 nucleotides matching TRBD1. Germline trimming cut 7 bases from V and 10 bases from J; bases unmatched to any gene: 9. This CDR3 has 14 residues. Germline CDR1 and CDR2: MNHNY and SVGAGI (reference sequence). The CDR3 region has the DNA TGTGCCAGCACCTTCCAGGGGGCTATGTCACCCCTCCACTTT. It is translated as CASTFQGAMSPLHF.

The CDR3 nucleotides are TGTGCCAGCGGCCGAGCGGAAACAAGAAACATTCAGTACTTC. Translation: CASGRAETRNIQYF. This sequence joins TRBV6-6 and TRBJ2-4; TRBD2 might be the D (5 bases). Germline V gives CDR1 MNHNY, CDR2 SVGAGI (reference sequence). This CDR3 has 14 amino acids. V lost 8 bases and J 6 bases, leaving 17 bases between the germline ends.

The sample holds one count of this clone. The J gene is TRBJ2-2, the V gene TRBV6-5; 8 bases align to TRBD1. Germline-derived CDR1 and CDR2 are MNHEY and SVGAGI. The CDR3 contains 16 residues. The V segment lost 4 bases and the J segment 3 bases; nucleotides outside the gene matches: 7. The chain's CDR3 is CASSFLGQGYTGELFF. The CDR3, as DNA: TGTGCCAGCAGTTTCCTTGGACAGGGATACACCGGGGAGCTGTTTTTT.

The genes are TRBV2 and TRBJ2-1, with 9 bases aligning to TRBD1. This CDR3 comprises 16 residues. Trimming cost V 6 bases and J 6 bases; bases outside gene matches: 12. Germline V gene sequence: CDR1 SNHLY, CDR2 FYNNEI. As DNA, the CDR3 is TGTGCCAGCAGAGTAACAGGGGGCGCAATCAGCAATGAGCAGTTCTTC. This encodes CASRVTGGAISNEQFF.

The DNA of the CDR3 is TGTGCCAGCAGCCCTGGACAGGAAGGAATGAACACTGAAGCTTTCTTT. Translated: CASSPGQEGMNTEAFF. This sequence joins TRBV11-3 and TRBJ1-1, with 7 bases fitting TRBD1. With 5 bases clipped from V and 0 bases from J, the junction kept 9 bases outside the gene matches. CDR1 is SGHNT and CDR2 is YENEEA in the germline V gene. The CDR3 has 16 residues.

J is TRBJ2-7 and V is TRBV7-9; perhaps TRBD2 as D (5 bases). Looked up from germline, CDR1 is SEHNR and CDR2 is FQNEAQ (reference sequence). The CDR3 spans 12 residues. The germline V and J ends were trimmed by 3 bases and 5 bases, with 8 bases remaining between them. CDR3: CASSFSGNEQYF. The CDR3 bases are TGTGCCAGCAGCTTTTCGGGGAACGAGCAGTACTTC.

The chain carries TRBV5-1 and TRBJ2-1; 12 nucleotides agree with TRBD2. Per germline, CDR1 SGHRS and CDR2 YFSETQ. The CDR3 is 16 residues long. J was trimmed by 4 bases and V by 0 bases; bases with no gene match: 2. CDR3 region: CASSLELAGGYNEQFF. CDR3 DNA sequence: TGCGCCAGCAGCTTGGAACTAGCGGGGGGTTACAATGAGCAGTTCTTC.

This chain connects TRBV18 to TRBJ1-1, with 7 positions matching TRBD1. Losses at the gene ends were 3 bases for V and 0 bases for J; bases not matched to a gene: 10. In germline, CDR1 is KGHSH, CDR2 LQKENI. CDR3 length: 17 residues. The CDR3 loop is CASSPYGPDRMNTEAFF. The DNA of the CDR3 is TGTGCCAGCTCACCGTACGGCCCGGACAGGATGAACACTGAAGCTTTCTTT.

The chain carries TRBV7-8 and TRBJ2-7; D is possibly TRBD2 (7 bases). The germline V gene has CDR1 SGHVS and CDR2 FQNEAQ. V was cut by 0 bases and J by 2 bases, with 11 bases left in between. The CDR3 extends over 15 amino acids. CDR3 protein: CASSLARGPAYEQYF. The DNA of the CDR3 is TGTGCCAGCAGCTTAGCGCGGGGGCCGGCCTACGAGCAGTACTTC.

The V gene is TRBV11-2, the J gene TRBJ1-1; no definite D call. The V and J ends lost 0 bases and 5 bases respectively, with 13 bases between them. The germline CDR1 and CDR2 sequences are SGHAT and FQNNGV. The CDR3 runs to 15 residues. CDR3 residues: CASSLESAFGTEAFF. CDR3 nucleotide sequence: TGTGCCAGCAGCTTAGAATCCGCTTTCGGTACTGAAGCTTTCTTT.

This chain uses TRBV6-1 with TRBJ1-1; maybe TRBD1 (6 bases). Germline V gene lookup returns CDR1 MNHNS and CDR2 SASEGT. V was cut by 10 bases and J by 1 base, with 16 bases left in between. This CDR3 has 14 amino acids. The CDR3 DNA reads TGTGCCAACAGCCTCAGGGGTAGGAACACTGAAGCTTTCTTT. It translates to CANSLRGRNTEAFF.

This chain connects TRBV7-9 to TRBJ2-2, with D tentatively TRBD1 (5 bases). V gave up 6 bases and J gave up 4 bases, with 9 bases separating them. Germline V gene data show CDR1 as SEHNR and CDR2 as FQNEAQ (reference sequence). This CDR3 contains 13 residues. The DNA for the CDR3 is TGTGCCAGCAGGAAACAGGTCACCGGGGAGCTGTTTTTT. This codes for CASRKQVTGELFF.

V is TRBV27 and J is TRBJ2-7; D might be TRBD2 (8 bases). There are 15 residues in the CDR3. CDR1 MNHEY and CDR2 SMNVEV come from the germline V gene (reference sequence). V was cut by 6 bases and J by 1 base, with 16 bases left in between. The CDR3 protein is CASSSAGDSSYEQYF. For the CDR3, the DNA is TGTGCCAGCAGCTCAGCGGGGGACAGTTCCTACGAGCAGTACTTC.

The V gene is TRBV6-5, the J gene TRBJ1-1, with 7 positions matching TRBD1. Germline CDR1 MNHEY, CDR2 SVGAGI. The length of the CDR3 is 15 residues. The V gene end was trimmed by 2 bases and the J gene end by 5 bases; junction bases not matched to a gene: 8. Here the CDR3 reads CASSYTTGARTEAFF. The CDR3 coding sequence is TGTGCCAGCAGTTACACAACAGGGGCGAGAACTGAAGCTTTCTTT.

V is TRBV7-2 and J is TRBJ2-1, with TRBD2 matching over 11 bases. There are 18 residues in the CDR3. The germline CDR1 and CDR2 sequences are SGHTA and FQGNSA. V was clipped by 5 bases and J by 4 bases; unmatched bases: 13. CDR3 DNA sequence: TGTGCCAGCAGCCGGCTAGCGGGGGGCCGCACCATTTACAATGAGCAGTTCTTC. This gives the protein CASSRLAGGRTIYNEQFF.

This chain uses TRBV10-2 with TRBJ2-1, with TRBD2 matching over 7 bases. The CDR3 spans 16 residues. Germline CDR1 is WSHSY and CDR2 is SAAADI. The V gene end was trimmed by 0 bases and the J gene end by 0 bases; junction bases not matched to a gene: 2. CDR3 sequence: CASSESGGGSYNEQFF. DNA for the CDR3: TGCGCCAGCAGTGAGTCGGGGGGGGGCTCCTACAATGAGCAGTTCTTC.